This entry lists 20 T cell receptor beta chains sequenced from one sample in a study of CD8+ T cells in alopecia areata. Sequencing used cDNA as its template, made by extracting RNA and reverse transcribing it. Data came from immunoSEQ multiplex PCR; TCRdb stores just in-frame clones and leaves some out. Of about 160,000 clones listed, 87% were seen once; the top ten hold roughly 16%. The material was CD8+ T cells sorted from blood, obtained at week 0. These TCRs come from a human donor with alopecia areata.

The rearrangement links TRBV5-1 to TRBJ2-2; 9 bases agree with TRBD1. The V and J ends lost 4 bases and 8 bases, in that order; junction bases with no gene match: 12. The CDR3 spans 16 residues. The germline CDR1 and CDR2 sequences are SGHRS and YFSETQ. CDR3 sequence (DNA): TGCGCCAGCAGCCTGACCGGGACAGGGATTTCGGGGGAGCTGTTTTTT. Its protein is CASSLTGTGISGELFF.

The J gene is TRBJ1-1, the V gene TRBV7-9; TRBD1 matches at 8 bases. CDR3 length equals 17 residues. J was trimmed by 1 base and V by 5 bases; bases with no gene match: 12. Germline values: CDR1 SEHNR, CDR2 FQNEAQ (reference sequence). CDR3 sequence reads: CASSPTGQGGGNTEAFF. CDR3 bases: TGTGCCAGCAGCCCAACAGGACAGGGCGGAGGGAACACTGAAGCTTTCTTT.

CDR3 sequence (DNA): TGTGCCTGCCGCTCCATGAACACTGAAGCTTTCTTT. Amino acids: CACRSMNTEAFF. The V and J genes are TRBV30 and TRBJ1-1; D unclear. This CDR3 has 12 amino acids. Trimming pared 6 bases from V and 0 bases from J, leaving 8 bases between. Looked up from germline, CDR1 is GTSNPN and CDR2 is SVGIG (reference sequence). Full variable domain (remainder filled in from reference TRBV30 and TRBJ1-1): SQTIHQWPATLVQPVGSPLSLECTVEGTSNPNLYWYRQAAGRGLQLLFYSVGIGQISSEVPQNLSASRPQDRQFILSSKKLLLSDSGFYLCACRSMNTEAFFGQGTRLTVV.

The gene calls are TRBV30 and TRBJ1-2; D ambiguous. CDR1 GTSNPN and CDR2 SVGIG come from the germline V gene (reference sequence). Trimming shortened V by 1 base and J by 4 bases, and 10 bases separated the two germline ends. The CDR3 runs 13 residues. The CDR3 DNA reads as TGTGCCTGGAGTGCGGCCAACCTCTATGGCTACACCTTC. Its translation is CAWSAANLYGYTF.

This clone was observed a few times. The V and J genes are TRBV30 and TRBJ2-7, with 8 bases that match TRBD2. This CDR3 has 11 residues. Trimming at V came to 4 bases and at J to 9 bases, leaving 5 bases not matched to a gene. Germline lookup yields CDR1 GTSNPN and CDR2 SVGIG (reference sequence). The CDR3 region has the DNA TGTGCCTGGATCGCGGGGGGATGGCAGTACTTC. Its translation: CAWIAGGWQYF.

The CDR3 coding sequence is TGTGCCAGCAGTTTTCAGGGACCCCTCCACTTT. This translates into CASSFQGPLHF. The chain is built from TRBV27 and TRBJ1-6; D is perhaps TRBD1 (5 bases). Germline values: CDR1 MNHEY, CDR2 SMNVEV (reference sequence). The V gene lost 3 bases and the J gene lost 12 bases, with 6 bases spanning the gap. The CDR3 length is 11 residues.

The chain combines TRBV7-9 with TRBJ2-7; 8 nucleotides agree with TRBD1. Trimming removed 1 base from V and 3 bases from J; junction bases left unmatched: 2. This CDR3 contains 14 residues. Germline assignment: CDR1 SEHNR and CDR2 FQNEAQ (reference sequence). The CDR3 region has the DNA TGTGCCAGCAGCTTAGTGACAGGGGTCTACGAGCAGTACTTC. The encoded protein is CASSLVTGVYEQYF.

This clone has a handful of counts. This chain joins TRBV29-1 and TRBJ2-7; 9 bases map to TRBD1. This CDR3 comprises 13 residues. V shed 6 bases and J 4 bases; nucleotides not matched to a gene: 7. CDR1 and CDR2 from the germline V gene are SQVTM and ANQGSEA. Here the CDR3 reads CSVRTGAAYEQYF. CDR3 nucleotides: TGCAGCGTCCGGACAGGGGCGGCATACGAGCAGTACTTC.

J is TRBJ2-1 and V is TRBV7-9, with D possibly being TRBD2 (5 bases). This CDR3 region has 18 residues. Germline lookup yields CDR1 SEHNR and CDR2 FQNEAQ (reference sequence). The V and J ends lost 0 bases and 4 bases respectively, with 19 bases between them. The CDR3 nucleotides are TGTGCCAGCAGCTTAGCCGACGTCTTGGGCGGGCTATACAATGAGCAGTTCTTC. Protein: CASSLADVLGGLYNEQFF. The full variable domain, its missing parts supplied by reference TRBV7-9 and TRBJ2-1, is DTGVSQNPRHKITKRGQNVTFRCDPISEHNRLYWYRQTLGQGPEFLTYFQNEAQLEKSRLLSDRFSAERPKGSFSTLEIQRTEQGDSAMYLCASSLADVLGGLYNEQFFGPGTRLTVL.

The chain combines TRBV5-1 with TRBJ2-7; 8 positions match TRBD1. V dropped 0 bases and J dropped 3; count of bases not matched to a gene: 8. Looked up from germline, CDR1 is SGHRS and CDR2 is YFSETQ. The CDR3 totals 16 residues. The CDR3 region has the DNA TGCGCCAGCAGCTTGGTGAATCGGACAGGGAGCTACGAGCAGTACTTC. It encodes CASSLVNRTGSYEQYF.

The rearrangement uses TRBV27 and TRBJ2-4; D remains ambiguous. Germline-derived CDR1 and CDR2 are MNHEY and SMNVEV (reference sequence). This CDR3 is 11 amino acids long. The V and J ends lost 6 bases and 7 bases respectively, with 7 bases between them. DNA of the CDR3: TGTGCCAGCAGGAGCTGGAACATTCAGTACTTC. Its translation is CASRSWNIQYF.

The chain has TRBV10-2 and TRBJ1-4; the D gene is possibly TRBD1 (5 bases). The CDR3 loop spans 15 amino acids. The ends were cut back, 6 bases at V and 4 bases at J, with 15 bases in the middle. Germline CDR1 WSHSY, CDR2 SAAADI. Written as DNA, the CDR3 is TGCGCCAGCAGCGGTTCGTCGGGGGATAATGAAAAACTGTTTTTT. This codes for CASSGSSGDNEKLFF.

The rearrangement uses TRBV10-3 and TRBJ1-2, with D hard to call. V lost 1 base to trimming and J lost 1 base, with 10 bases between them. Germline CDR1 ENHRY, CDR2 SYGVKD. CDR3 length: 15 residues. The CDR3 nucleotides are TGTGCCATCAGTGAGTGGCAGGAACTTAACTATGGCTACACCTTC. The encoded protein is CAISEWQELNYGYTF.

This chain links TRBV11-3 with TRBJ2-3; the match to TRBD2 covers 8 bases. CDR1 and CDR2 (germline): SGHNT, YENEEA. After removal of 2 bases from V and 2 bases from J, the junction contained 9 bases not matched to a gene. The CDR3 covers 17 residues. The CDR3 DNA sequence: TGTGCCAGCAGCTTACGTGAGGCGGGAGGTTTCACAGATACGCAGTATTTT. Amino acid sequence: CASSLREAGGFTDTQYF.

The CDR3 DNA reads TGCAGCGTTGAATTCGTAACGGGAGGCCCGGATGAGCAGTTCTTC. Its translation is CSVEFVTGGPDEQFF. The genes are TRBV29-1 and TRBJ2-1; TRBD2 matches at 7 bases. Trimming removed 2 bases from V and 8 bases from J; junction bases left unmatched: 12. The CDR3 spans 15 residues. The germline CDR1 and CDR2 sequences are SQVTM and ANQGSEA.

About this clone itself: Within the sample, other DNA sequences also encode this same CDR3. V is TRBV27 and J is TRBJ2-7, with D unclear. V lost 10 bases and J lost 2, with 18 bases in between. Per germline, CDR1 MNHEY and CDR2 SMNVEV (reference sequence). This CDR3 contains 14 residues. This chain's CDR3 is CATKLVGSAYEQYF. The CDR3 DNA is TGTGCCACTAAACTGGTGGGATCGGCCTACGAGCAGTACTTC.

The chain employs TRBV11-2 and TRBJ2-7; D is uncertain. V lost 4 bases and J lost 3, with 7 bases in between. Germline CDR1 reads SGHAT; CDR2 reads FQNNGV. The CDR3 length is 12 residues. CDR3 residues: CASSSNHYEQYF. CDR3 nucleotides: TGTGCCAGCAGCTCCAACCACTACGAGCAGTACTTC.

The chain links TRBV7-8 to TRBJ2-1; the D is unclear. Germline loops: CDR1 SGHVS, CDR2 FQNEAQ. The CDR3 runs 10 residues. V gave up 8 bases and J gave up 9 bases, with 8 bases separating them. The CDR3 nucleotides are TGTGCCAGCGGGCATGGTGAGCAGTTCTTC. It is translated as CASGHGEQFF.

This clone was found a few times. The chain carries TRBV27 and TRBJ2-5; TRBD1 might be the D (7 bases). V lost 1 base to trimming and J lost 5 bases, with 14 bases between them. Germline CDR1 reads MNHEY; CDR2 reads SMNVEV (reference sequence). There are 15 residues in the CDR3. The CDR3 DNA is TGTGCCAGCAGTTTATGGGCAGGGGGGAGTGAGACCCAGTACTTC. It codes for CASSLWAGGSETQYF.

The V gene is TRBV2, the J gene TRBJ2-5; D is uncertain. There are 13 residues in the CDR3. The V gene's germline CDR1 is SNHLY and CDR2 FYNNEI. Trimming cost V 9 bases and J 5 bases, with 16 bases left between them. CDR3 DNA: TGTGCCAGTTACGACCCTCTGAGGGAGACCCAGTACTTC. Protein: CASYDPLRETQYF.